The entry that follows covers one TCR beta chain sequence. The target antigen is unknown. This sample is part of a study of early T cells in non-severe SARS-CoV-2 infection. Study details: Unsorted whole-blood RNA was sequenced in bulk, leaving chains unpaired. Regarding the study as a whole: Sequences matched to VDJdb favored anti-spike CD8 responses, while private and CD4 specificities were missed.

Trimming shortened V by 2 bases and J by 5 bases, and 18 bases separated the two germline ends. The germline V gene encodes CDR1 SGHVS and CDR2 FNYEAQ. CDR3 length: 16 residues. Tagging with unique molecular identifiers was applied to individual cDNA molecules. TCRdb re-called the 5' RACE reads through MiXCR, storing one row per CDR3 protein. Here the sample spans roughly 80,000 distinct CDR3 sequences, over 5% being singletons. The sample consisted of whole blood. The chain uses TRBV7-6 and TRBJ1-1; no clear D gene. The sequence derives from an adult who was a healthcare worker with PCR-confirmed SARS-CoV-2 infection or an uninfected control (not recorded which). The CDR3 nucleotides are TGTGCCAGCAGCTTAAAGTTGGCGGCGCCCGGGACTGAAGCTTTCTTT. Amino acid sequence: CASSLKLAAPGTEAFF. The entire variable domain, with the rest obtained from reference TRBV7-6 and TRBJ1-1, is as follows: GAGVSQSPRYKVTKRGQDVALRCDPISGHVSLYWYRQALGQGPEFLTYFNYEAQQDKSGLPNDRFSAERPEGSISTLTIQRTEQRDSAMYRCASSLKLAAPGTEAFFGQGTRLTVV.